This is a list of T cell receptor beta chains from one sample in a study of technical replicates of blood from a handful of donors. The protocol was immunoSEQ multiplex PCR, while the TCRdb copy is restricted to in-frame clones and leaves out a portion. Seen here are about 81,000 clones, around 96% observed once, and the top ten hold about 0.2%. The sample comprised T cells isolated from PBMCs. Receptors originate from a human donor in good health. The CDR3 runs from the conserved cysteine through the conserved F or W. Each record gives: V gene, J gene, clone size, D gene, CDR3 DNA, CDR3 protein. The D gene is left open where the match is weak. For some rows the clone size is stated as once, few or many, or as a class when expanded; others skip it.

>TRBV6-1|TRBJ2-5|NA|NA
TGTGCCAGCAGTGAAGCGCACGGGTGGGAGACCCAGTACTTC
CASSEAHGWETQYF
>TRBV5-1|TRBJ1-1|NA|TRBD1
TGCGCCAGCAGCCTACGGACAGGAGCATTGAACACTGAAGCTTTCTTT
CASSLRTGALNTEAFF
>TRBV10-3|TRBJ2-5|NA|TRBD1
TGTGCCATCAGTCCACAGGGGAATTTCCAAGAGACCCAGTACTTC
CAISPQGNFQETQYF
>TRBV5-1|TRBJ2-3|NA|NA
TGCGCCAGCAGCTTGTTCTACGGTGTGGATACGCAGTATTTT
CASSLFYGVDTQYF
>TRBV5-8|TRBJ2-5|once|NA
TGTGCCAGCAGCTTGAGCAAGGAGACCCAGTACTTC
CASSLSKETQYF
>TRBV19|TRBJ2-1|once|TRBD1
TGTGCCAGTAGTCAGACAGGGAGCTCCTACAATGAGCAGTTCTTC
CASSQTGSSYNEQFF
>TRBV5-6|TRBJ1-2|NA|TRBD1
TGTGCCAGCAGCCTGGGGGACAGCCCTACCTTC
CASSLGDSPTF
>TRBV5-1|TRBJ2-1|NA|TRBD1
TGCGCCAGCGGGACAGGGATTAGTAATGAGCAGTTCTTC
CASGTGISNEQFF
>TRBV5-4|TRBJ1-1|few|TRBD1
TGTGCCAGCGGGGGACAGGGGGCCGAAGCTTTCTTT
CASGGQGAEAFF
>TRBV29-1|TRBJ2-7|NA|NA
TGCAGCGTTGTGTCTAAGCGGGCACACTCCTACGAGCAGTACTTC
CSVVSKRAHSYEQYF
>TRBV19|TRBJ2-7|NA|TRBD2
TGTGCCAGTACTCGGACTAGCGGGGCCTACGAGCAGTACTTC
CASTRTSGAYEQYF
>TRBV5-1|TRBJ2-1|NA|TRBD2
TGCGCCAGCAGCTTCAACCCACGCGGGGGGGCCGTTTATGAGCAGTTCTTC
CASSFNPRGGAVYEQFF
>TRBV6-5|TRBJ1-2|NA|NA
TGTGCCAGCAGTTACCCAGACTCTAACTATGGCTACACCTTC
CASSYPDSNYGYTF
>TRBV6-5|TRBJ1-1|NA|TRBD1
TGTGCCAGCAGTTACGACAGGGCAAACACTGAAGCTTTCTTT
CASSYDRANTEAFF
>TRBV5-5|TRBJ1-4|NA|NA
TGTGCCAGCAGCCCCGGACAGTTCCAAGGCGAAAAACTGTTTTTT
CASSPGQFQGEKLFF
>TRBV7-9|TRBJ1-1|NA|NA
TGTGCCAGCAGCTTAGCTCCTTCCAACACTGAAGCTTTCTTT
CASSLAPSNTEAFF
>TRBV5-4|TRBJ1-2|NA|TRBD1
TGTGCCAGCAGCCGATCATCGATGACAGGGGGGGATGGCTACACCTTC
CASSRSSMTGGDGYTF
>TRBV7-2|TRBJ2-5|NA|NA
TGTGCCAGCAGACAGGAGGGGCAAGAGACCCAGTACTTC
CASRQEGQETQYF
>TRBV4-2|TRBJ1-5|NA|NA
TGTGCCAGCAGCCAACTGAAGGGGGAGGGGATGGGGGCCCAGCATTTT
CASSQLKGEGMGAQHF
>TRBV18|TRBJ1-2|NA|NA
TGTGCCAGCTCGTCGCGGGCCAACTATGGCTACACCTTC
CASSSRANYGYTF
>TRBV5-1|TRBJ2-1|NA|TRBD2
TGCGCCAGCAGCCGTGGCGGGCTAGCGGGAATAAATGAGCAGTTCTTC
CASSRGGLAGINEQFF
>TRBV28|TRBJ2-7|NA|TRBD2
TGTGCCAGCAGTTCCGGGACTAGGGGCCTCGAGCAGTACTTC
CASSSGTRGLEQYF
>TRBV19|TRBJ2-3|once|NA
TGTGCCAGTAGACATCGGGGAGCGGGCACAGATACGCAGTATTTT
CASRHRGAGTDTQYF
>TRBV28|TRBJ1-2|NA|NA
TGTGCCAGCAGTTTGGTAGAGATTAACTATGGCTACACCTTC
CASSLVEINYGYTF
>TRBV6-5|TRBJ1-3|NA|NA
TGTGCCAGCAGGACCCAGGGCTCTGGAAACACCATATATTTT
CASRTQGSGNTIYF
>TRBV6-5|TRBJ1-4|NA|NA
TGTGCCAGCACAGGGTACAGTAATGAAAAACTGTTTTTT
CASTGYSNEKLFF
>TRBV29-1|TRBJ2-1|NA|TRBD2
TGCAGCGTTGTCGGTGGGGGTGGGCTAGCGGGAGGAACTTTCTACAATGAGCAGTTCTTC
CSVVGGGGLAGGTFYNEQFF
>TRBV28|TRBJ2-7|once|NA
TGTGCCAGCAGTTTTAACCCGGGGAGCTCCTACGAGCAGTACTTC
CASSFNPGSSYEQYF
>TRBV6-9|TRBJ2-3|NA|NA
TGTGCCAGCAGTTATCGCAGGGTCCACACAGATACGCAGTATTTT
CASSYRRVHTDTQYF
>TRBV27|TRBJ2-7|once|NA
TGTGCCAGCAGTTTGAGCCTAGCTGCGTCCTACGAGCAGTACTTC
CASSLSLAASYEQYF
>TRBV2|TRBJ2-7|NA|TRBD1
TGTGCCAGCAGTGCTTGGGACAGGGTATCGGACGAGCAGTACTTC
CASSAWDRVSDEQYF
>TRBV13|TRBJ2-3|NA|NA
TGTGCCAGCAGCTTAGGTTTCGGGATTACAGATACGCAGTATTTT
CASSLGFGITDTQYF
>TRBV18|TRBJ2-5|NA|TRBD1
TGTGCCAGCTCACCCCGGACAGGGAGGCGTGAGACCCAGTACTTC
CASSPRTGRRETQYF
>TRBV15|TRBJ1-5|NA|TRBD1
TGTGCCACCAGCGCCCAGGGGGAACTTAGCAATCAGCCCCAGCATTTT
CATSAQGELSNQPQHF
>TRBV2|TRBJ2-7|NA|TRBD2
TGTGCCAGCAGAAGCGGGGGGGCGTACGAGCAGTACTTC
CASRSGGAYEQYF